This T cell receptor beta chain was retrieved from a study of memory CD4+ T cells and cytomegalovirus serostatus. Study findings and constraints: Of 150 to 200 reported CMV TCRbeta sequences, 55 to 80 were found in memory CD4+ repertoires.

Some clones are missing from TCRdb's copy, which holds only in-frame ones; the method was immunoSEQ multiplex PCR. The table lists over 60,000 clones, 77% of them singletons, with about 0.9% in the top ten. Germline V gene sequence: CDR1 SGHTA, CDR2 FQGNSA. The CDR3 is 13 residues long. V lost 5 bases to trimming and J lost 0 bases, with 5 bases between them. The sort gate was single viable CD3+CD4+CD8-CD45RO+ cells for memory CD4+ T cells. Concerning this clone itself: Its specificity is unknown.

The receptor was isolated from an adult in good health and CMV-seronegative. V gene TRBV7-2 combines with J gene TRBJ1-3; unclear D gene. Sample: memory CD4+ T cells from blood. CDR3 bases: TGTGCCAGCAGCCCAAGCTCTGGAAACACCATATATTTT. This gives the protein CASSPSSGNTIYF.